Following are 25 T cell receptor beta chains from one sample sequenced in a study of vaccination and CD4 T cells after COVID-19. These TCRs are of unknown antigen specificity. Oncomine TCR Beta short-read sequencing was applied to DNA from cultured CD4+ T cells. A single record per CDR3 protein comes from TCRdb applying MiXCR to the PCR reads. The data show around 14,000 distinct CDR3 sequences, 20% to 25% seen once. Noted treatment: approximately nine-day PBMC culture with coronavirus spike peptide pools or control peptides (ViraFEST assay). Sequences were obtained from cultured CD4+ T cells from blood. These receptors originate from a human donor with COVID-19.

This clonotype is categorized as medium-sized (0.01 to 0.1%). The rearrangement joins TRBV20-1 to TRBJ1-5, with 8 bases aligning to TRBD1. After removal of 6 bases from V and 2 bases from J, the junction contained 6 bases not matched to a gene. Germline values: CDR1 DFQATT, CDR2 SNEGSKA (reference sequence). There are 14 residues in the CDR3. The CDR3 region has the DNA TGCAGTGCAGACCCGGGACAGGGCAATCAGCCCCAGCATTTT. Translation: CSADPGQGNQPQHF.

This clonotype was recorded a few times. The chain joins TRBV28 to TRBJ2-5; no clear D. V was shortened by 5 bases and J by 5 bases, with 15 bases between the two germline ends. The germline gives CDR1 MDHEN, CDR2 SYDVKM. This CDR3 is built from 14 residues. For the CDR3, the DNA is TGTGCCAGCAGTGATCTAGAGTCGCTCGAGACCCAGTACTTC. Residues: CASSDLESLETQYF.

This clonotype was observed a handful of times. The chain uses TRBV6-1 and TRBJ1-2, with 11 nucleotides matching TRBD1. Germline CDR1 is MNHNS and CDR2 is SASEGT. The CDR3 has 14 amino acids. With V trimmed by 4 bases and J by 4 bases, 2 bases remained unmatched. The CDR3 bases are TGTGCCAGCAGTGGGACAGGGGGCCCCTATGGCTACACCTTC. It encodes CASSGTGGPYGYTF.

The CDR3 DNA reads as TGTGCCACCAGCAGAGATTTCTGGCGGAACCAGATTAATGAGCAGTTCTTC. Translated, it gives CATSRDFWRNQINEQFF. This chain uses TRBV15 with TRBJ2-1; D is unresolved. CDR3 length equals 17 residues. Trimming pared 0 bases from V and 7 bases from J, leaving 19 bases between. The germline V gene has CDR1 LNHNV and CDR2 YYDKDF (reference sequence).

The V gene is TRBV7-2, the J gene TRBJ2-3; 13 bases fit TRBD2. Germline V gene lookup returns CDR1 SGHTA and CDR2 FQGNSA. The ends lost 5 bases at V and 4 bases at J; junction bases unmatched: 9. This CDR3 has 17 residues. The CDR3 coding sequence is TGTGCCAGCAGCGGGGGACTAGCGGGGATACGGGCAGATACGCAGTATTTT. This translates into CASSGGLAGIRADTQYF.

The CDR3 DNA reads as TGTGCCAGCAGTGACTCGGGGGCGGTTGGGACCAATGAGCAGTTCTTC. Protein: CASSDSGAVGTNEQFF. V gene TRBV6-4 combines with J gene TRBJ2-1; a possible D gene is TRBD1 (6 bases). The CDR3 consists of 16 residues. Germline V lookup: CDR1 MRHNA, CDR2 SNTAGT. The V end lost 0 bases, the J end lost 6 bases, and 15 bases lay between the germline ends.

This clonotype was counted only a few times. The chain recombines TRBV11-2 with TRBJ1-6, with D unresolved. Per the germline V gene, CDR1 is SGHAT and CDR2 is FQNNGV. The CDR3 has 14 residues. V lost 2 bases and J 6 bases, leaving 8 bases between the germline ends. The CDR3 protein is CASSLRRFNSPLHF. CDR3 DNA: TGTGCCAGCAGCTTACGGAGGTTTAATTCACCCCTCCACTTT.

The chain combines TRBV14 with TRBJ2-3; D is unresolved. The germline V gene encodes CDR1 SGHDN and CDR2 FVKESK. The CDR3 has 13 residues. Trimming removed 1 base at V and 6 bases at J, with 8 bases between. The CDR3 loop is CASSQVFPDTQYF. The CDR3 DNA reads TGTGCCAGCAGCCAAGTATTCCCCGATACGCAGTATTTT.

This sequence joins TRBV11-3 and TRBJ2-5; 11 positions agree with TRBD1. Per the germline V gene, CDR1 is SGHNT and CDR2 is YENEEA. V was clipped by 5 bases and J by 4 bases; unmatched bases: 6. This CDR3 region has 15 residues. The CDR3: CASSLGQGGPETQYF. The CDR3 bases are TGTGCCAGCAGCCTGGGACAGGGGGGTCCAGAGACCCAGTACTTC.

The rearrangement links TRBV2 to TRBJ1-2, with TRBD1 as a possible D gene (6 bases). V was shortened by 0 bases and J by 8 bases, with 16 bases between the two germline ends. Germline assignment: CDR1 SNHLY and CDR2 FYNNEI. CDR3 length: 15 residues. Here the CDR3 reads CASSEAGGGLGGYTF. The CDR3 bases are TGTGCCAGCAGTGAAGCGGGGGGCGGTCTTGGCGGCTACACCTTC. Together with reference TRBV2 and TRBJ1-2, the CDR3 gives the full variable domain: EPEVTQTPSHQVTQMGQEVILRCVPISNHLYFYWYRQILGQKVEFLVSFYNNEISEKSEIFDDQFSVERPDGSNFTLKIRSTKLEDSAMYFCASSEAGGGLGGYTFGSGTRLTVV.

The rearrangement uses TRBV27 and TRBJ2-5, with TRBD2 as a possible D gene (5 bases). Trimming left V 5 bases short and J 5 bases short, with 21 bases between. This CDR3 has 16 amino acids. Germline assignment: CDR1 MNHEY and CDR2 SMNVEV (reference sequence). The CDR3 DNA is TGTGCCAGCAGTCCATACAAAACTCTAGCCCGGGAGACCCAGTACTTC. It codes for CASSPYKTLARETQYF.

The V gene is TRBV28, the J gene TRBJ1-1; D gene unclear. The germline gives CDR1 MDHEN, CDR2 SYDVKM. V lost 3 bases and J 5 bases, leaving 7 bases between the germline ends. The CDR3 contains 12 residues. In DNA, the CDR3 is TGTGCCAGCAGTTTGGAATTGACTGAAGCTTTCTTT. Its protein product is CASSLELTEAFF.

V gene TRBV5-1 combines with J gene TRBJ1-2; tentative D call: TRBD1 (5 bases). Trimming shortened V by 5 bases and J by 4 bases, and 15 bases separated the two germline ends. CDR3 size: 14 residues. Germline CDR1 SGHRS, CDR2 YFSETQ. For the CDR3, the DNA is TGCGCCAGCAGGCCAGGGCCGGAATCCTATGGCTACACCTTC. It specifies CASRPGPESYGYTF. The full variable domain, with the rest looked up from reference TRBV5-1 and TRBJ1-2, is KAGVTQTPRYLIKTRGQQVTLSCSPISGHRSVSWYQQTPGQGLQFLFEYFSETQRNKGNFPGRFSGRQFSNSRSEMNVSTLELGDSALYLCASRPGPESYGYTFGSGTRLTVV.

The chain couples TRBV4-1 to TRBJ2-1; TRBD2 matches at 10 bases. V lost 2 bases and J lost 3; bases outside the gene matches: 1. CDR1 and CDR2 (germline): MGHRA, YSYEKL. The CDR3 runs to 15 residues. CDR3 in DNA: TGCGCCAGCAGCCAATCTAGCGGGGGCTACAATGAGCAGTTCTTC. It specifies CASSQSSGGYNEQFF.

This chain joins TRBV6-5 and TRBJ2-1; D is possibly TRBD2 (6 bases). The CDR3 runs 15 residues. Trimming took 1 base from V and 2 from J, leaving 9 bases between them. CDR1 and CDR2 from the germline V gene are MNHEY and SVGAGI. The DNA for the CDR3 is TGTGCCAGCAGTTACTTTGCGGGGACCTACAATGAGCAGTTCTTC. Translated: CASSYFAGTYNEQFF.

This clonotype rates as medium-sized (0.01 to 0.1%). The J gene is TRBJ1-1, the V gene TRBV6-5; D unclear. V was cut by 1 base and J by 0 bases, with 6 bases left in between. Germline CDR1 and CDR2: MNHEY and SVGAGI. CDR3 length: 14 amino acids. This CDR3 is CASSYLDLNTEAFF. The CDR3 coding sequence is TGTGCCAGCAGTTACTTAGATTTGAACACTGAAGCTTTCTTT.

V gene TRBV10-3 combines with J gene TRBJ1-1, with 12 nucleotides matching TRBD1. CDR3 length equals 13 residues. Germline V gene lookup returns CDR1 ENHRY and CDR2 SYGVKD. The ends lost 10 bases at V and 5 bases at J; junction bases unmatched: 5. CDR3 amino acids: CASGDRGRTEAFF. The DNA for the CDR3 is TGTGCCAGTGGGGACAGGGGGCGTACTGAAGCTTTCTTT.

This clonotype rates as medium-sized (0.01 to 0.1%). This rearrangement joins TRBV27 to TRBJ1-5; perhaps TRBD1 as D (6 bases). This CDR3 has 14 amino acids. V dropped 2 bases and J dropped 6 bases, with 11 bases sitting between them. Germline V lookup: CDR1 MNHEY, CDR2 SMNVEV (reference sequence). CDR3 in amino acids: CASSLSTTGQPQHF. The CDR3 DNA is TGTGCCAGCAGTTTAAGCACGACAGGTCAGCCCCAGCATTTT.

Note on this clonotype: A junction end diverges from the germline sequence, so it may reflect a read error. The chain employs TRBV7-7 and TRBJ2-5; 12 bases map to TRBD2. The CDR3 length is 18 residues. Germline CDR1 reads SSHAT; CDR2 reads FNYEAQ (reference sequence). In DNA, the CDR3 is TGTGCTAGCAGCTTAGGATCACTAGCGGGGGGATACCAAGAGACCCAGTACTTC. It translates to CASSLGSLAGGYQETQYF. Combining the CDR3 with reference TRBV7-7 and TRBJ2-5 gives the whole variable domain GAGVSQSPRYKVTKRGQDVTLRCDPISSHATLYWYQQALGQGPEFLTYFNYEAQPDKSGLPSDRFSAERPEGSISTLTIQRTEQRDSAMYRCASSLGSLAGGYQETQYFGPGTRLLVL.

Only a few counts were recorded for this clonotype. The chain has TRBV7-9 and TRBJ2-7; no firm D call. This CDR3 contains 12 residues. V gave up 2 bases and J gave up 1 base, with 3 bases separating them. CDR1 and CDR2 (germline): SEHNR, FQNEAQ (reference sequence). The CDR3 here is CASSLTSYEQYF. For the CDR3, the DNA is TGTGCCAGCAGCTTAACATCCTACGAGCAGTACTTC.

Only a few counts were recorded for this clonotype. This chain uses TRBV5-1 with TRBJ2-5; 14 positions agree with TRBD2. Germline CDR1 SGHRS, CDR2 YFSETQ. The CDR3 runs 17 residues. With 4 bases clipped from V and 2 bases from J, the junction kept 7 bases outside the gene matches. CDR3 in amino acids: CASSGGTSGGLQETQYF. CDR3 nucleotide sequence: TGCGCCAGCAGCGGGGGGACTAGCGGGGGCCTACAAGAGACCCAGTACTTC.

V and J are TRBV4-1 and TRBJ1-3; 8 nucleotides line up with TRBD1. The CDR3 has 19 amino acids. J was trimmed by 3 bases and V by 3 bases; bases with no gene match: 16. Germline CDR1 MGHRA, CDR2 YSYEKL. This CDR3 is CASSQTDPRQGSFGNTIYF. For the CDR3, the DNA is TGCGCCAGCAGCCAGACCGACCCGAGACAGGGGAGTTTTGGAAACACCATATATTTT.

The J gene is TRBJ1-5, the V gene TRBV2; a weak D match, TRBD1 (5 bases). Germline lookup yields CDR1 SNHLY and CDR2 FYNNEI. The CDR3 has 15 amino acids. V gave up 5 bases and J gave up 8 bases, with 19 bases separating them. DNA of the CDR3: TGTGCCAGCAGTCGCTCCAAGGGGAAAGGGGAGCCCCAGCATTTT. This translates into CASSRSKGKGEPQHF.

This clonotype was found a few times. The chain uses TRBV19 and TRBJ2-1, with TRBD2 identical over 14 bases. Germline trimming cut 1 base from V and 1 base from J; bases unmatched to any gene: 3. Germline CDR1 reads LNHDA; CDR2 reads SQIVND (reference sequence). The CDR3 totals 18 residues. DNA for the CDR3: TGTGCCAGTAGTATAGCCGGGACTAGCGGGGGTTCCTACAATGAGCAGTTCTTC. Protein: CASSIAGTSGGSYNEQFF. Supplemented by reference TRBV19 and TRBJ2-1, the full variable domain reads DGGITQSPKYLFRKEGQNVTLSCEQNLNHDAMYWYRQDPGQGLRLIYYSQIVNDFQKGDIAEGYSVSREKKESFPLTVTSAQKNPTAFYLCASSIAGTSGGSYNEQFFGPGTRLTVL.

CDR3 protein: CASSGGGHPRDQPQHF. DNA for the CDR3: TGTGCCAGCAGTGGGGGTGGACACCCACGCGATCAGCCCCAGCATTTT. The chain combines TRBV6-1 with TRBJ1-5, with D possibly being TRBD1 (5 bases). CDR3 length: 16 amino acids. Trimming took off 4 bases at V and 5 bases at J, with 18 bases between the two ends. The germline gives CDR1 MNHNS, CDR2 SASEGT.